A single sample gave rise to the 26 T cell receptor beta chains below, sequenced in a study of cytomegalovirus exposure and HLA in healthy donors. The study ran its PCR with 60 Vbeta and 13 Jbeta primers. Assay used: immunoSEQ multiplex PCR; TCRdb lists only in-frame clones, some missing. Of 120,000 or so clones listed, roughly 71% are singletons. Source material: PBMCs. Receptor source: a woman in her thirties or forties in good health and CMV-seropositive.

The J gene is TRBJ2-7, the V gene TRBV12-5; possibly TRBD2 for D (6 bases). Trimming stripped 9 bases from V and 7 bases from J, with 13 bases between. Germline values: CDR1 LGHNT, CDR2 FRNRAP. The CDR3 runs to 11 residues. CDR3 region: CASGGVGEQYF. In DNA form, the CDR3 reads TGTGCTAGCGGAGGGGTGGGGGAGCAGTACTTC. The entire variable domain, with the rest obtained from reference TRBV12-5 and TRBJ2-7, is as follows: DARVTQTPRHKVTEMGQEVTMRCQPILGHNTVFWYRQTMMQGLELLAYFRNRAPLDDSGMPKDRFSAEMPDATLATLKIQPSEPRDSAVYFCASGGVGEQYFGPGTRLTVT.

This clone occurred once. Other nucleotide sequences in the sample specify the same CDR3. The CDR3 nucleotides are TGTGCCAGCAGTGAAGCTCGACAGGGTTCCTCCTACGAGCAGTACTTC. This codes for CASSEARQGSSYEQYF. V is TRBV6-1 and J is TRBJ2-7; 7 nucleotides match TRBD1. This CDR3 region has 16 residues. CDR1 is MNHNS, CDR2 SASEGT, per germline. With V trimmed by 0 bases and J by 0 bases, 5 bases remained unmatched.

This chain links TRBV7-2 with TRBJ1-1; tentative D call: TRBD1 (6 bases). The germline CDR1 and CDR2 sequences are SGHTA and FQGNSA. V lost 6 bases and J lost 7, with 15 bases in between. The CDR3 extends over 13 amino acids. CDR3 in DNA: TGTGCCAGCAGTCCTAACAGGGAATATGAAGCTTTCTTT. Translated, it gives CASSPNREYEAFF.

The V and J genes are TRBV4-3 and TRBJ2-7, with 10 bases fitting TRBD1. The CDR3 is 15 amino acids. CDR1 and CDR2 from the germline V gene are LGHNA and YSLEER. Trimming cost V 0 bases and J 4 bases; bases outside gene matches: 3. The CDR3 reads CASSQDPGQGYEQYF. The CDR3, as DNA: TGCGCCAGCAGCCAAGATCCGGGACAGGGGTACGAGCAGTACTTC.

The chain recombines TRBV10-3 with TRBJ2-7; TRBD2 matches at 12 bases. The CDR3 is 15 amino acids. The germline V gene has CDR1 ENHRY and CDR2 SYGVKD. With 5 bases clipped from V and 4 bases from J, the junction kept 6 bases outside the gene matches. CDR3 DNA sequence: TGTGCCATCAGTCAGGCTAGCGGGGGGGTTTACGAGCAGTACTTC. It is translated as CAISQASGGVYEQYF.

This clone was seen a handful of times. J is TRBJ2-1 and V is TRBV6-5; 13 nucleotides align to TRBD2. CDR1 is MNHEY, CDR2 SVGAGI, per germline. The CDR3 length is 15 residues. V dropped 5 bases and J dropped 9; count of bases not matched to a gene: 7. The CDR3 protein is CASSTLAGGPAEQFF. In DNA form, the CDR3 reads TGTGCCAGCAGTACACTAGCGGGAGGGCCTGCTGAGCAGTTCTTC.

This chain joins TRBV27 and TRBJ2-6; D remains ambiguous. Germline assignment: CDR1 MNHEY and CDR2 SMNVEV (reference sequence). The germline V and J ends were trimmed by 7 bases and 2 bases, with 12 bases remaining between them. The CDR3 covers 15 residues. Here the CDR3 DNA reads TGTGCCAGCACAAGAAAGAGGCCTGGGGCCAACGTCCTGACTTTC. Its protein is CASTRKRPGANVLTF.

The rearrangement uses TRBV10-3 and TRBJ2-2, with 10 positions matching TRBD2. This CDR3 comprises 17 residues. V was pared by 6 bases and J by 4 bases, with 11 bases of the junction left unmatched. Germline V gene data show CDR1 as ENHRY and CDR2 as SYGVKD. The CDR3 is CAIRPTASGSSTGELFF. The CDR3 DNA reads TGTGCCATCAGACCTACGGCTAGCGGGAGCAGCACCGGGGAGCTGTTTTTT.

The chain recombines TRBV4-3 with TRBJ1-4; D is unresolved. Per germline, CDR1 LGHNA and CDR2 YSLEER. Trimming took 0 bases from V and 2 from J, leaving 7 bases between them. The CDR3 is 15 residues long. The CDR3 nucleotides are TGCGCCAGCAGCCAAGATCTGTCGACTAATGAAAAACTGTTTTTT. Translating it yields CASSQDLSTNEKLFF.

The rearrangement uses TRBV7-9 and TRBJ1-4, with D hard to call. V was trimmed by 5 bases and J by 7 bases, leaving 14 bases between them. CDR3 length equals 14 residues. Per the germline V gene, CDR1 is SEHNR and CDR2 is FQNEAQ (reference sequence). CDR3 in amino acids: CASSGIGGGEKLFF. In DNA, the CDR3 is TGTGCCAGCAGCGGCATAGGAGGCGGTGAAAAACTGTTTTTT.

V is TRBV13 and J is TRBJ1-1, with a weak D call TRBD1 (6 bases). Per germline, CDR1 PRHDT and CDR2 FYEKMQ (reference sequence). V lost 4 bases to trimming and J lost 0 bases, with 12 bases between them. The CDR3 is 15 amino acids. CDR3 in DNA: TGTGCCAGCAGCTCAGGGGAACAGATGAACACTGAAGCTTTCTTT. This gives the protein CASSSGEQMNTEAFF.

J is TRBJ2-3 and V is TRBV5-1, with 12 bases lining up with TRBD2. Trimming took 1 base from V and 4 from J; bases not matched to a gene: 4. CDR1 and CDR2 (germline): SGHRS, YFSETQ. This CDR3 has 16 residues. The CDR3 DNA is TGCGCCAGCAGCTTGTCTAGCGGGGGGGGAGCAGATACGCAGTATTTT. Its translation: CASSLSSGGGADTQYF.

This chain joins TRBV5-4 and TRBJ2-1; possibly TRBD1 for D (5 bases). This CDR3 spans 14 amino acids. Germline V gene lookup returns CDR1 SGHNT and CDR2 YYREEE (reference sequence). With 2 bases removed from V and 3 bases from J, the gap between germline ends came to 9 bases. The CDR3 coding sequence is TGTGCCAGCAGCTTTATAGGGGTCTACAATGAGCAGTTCTTC. Protein product: CASSFIGVYNEQFF.

J is TRBJ2-5 and V is TRBV4-1; 10 bases align to TRBD1. The length of the CDR3 is 14 residues. Germline V gene sequence: CDR1 MGHRA, CDR2 YSYEKL. V shed 4 bases, J shed 5 bases, and the junction held 4 bases outside the gene matches. This CDR3 reads CASSPDRGLETQYF. DNA of the CDR3: TGCGCCAGCAGCCCCGACAGGGGGCTGGAGACCCAGTACTTC.

The J gene is TRBJ2-7, the V gene TRBV19; TRBD1 aligns across 8 bases. V trimming: 5 bases; J trimming: 2 bases; junction bases outside the gene matches: 5. The CDR3 consists of 14 residues. Per germline, CDR1 LNHDA and CDR2 SQIVND (reference sequence). In DNA, the CDR3 is TGTGCCAGTAGTGTCGACAGGGGCGCCTACGAGCAGTACTTC. This sequence encodes CASSVDRGAYEQYF.

This clone was counted ten times or more. DNA of the CDR3: TGTGCCAGCAGTCTTATCGGGGAACCCCAGCATTTT. Translation gives CASSLIGEPQHF. The rearrangement links TRBV27 to TRBJ1-5; no definite D call. The CDR3 is made up of 12 amino acids. CDR1 and CDR2 from the germline V gene are MNHEY and SMNVEV (reference sequence). The V and J ends lost 5 bases and 10 bases respectively, with 12 bases between them.

The chain links TRBV9 to TRBJ1-5; D remains unclear. V lost 0 bases, J lost 6 bases, and 10 bases lay in between. CDR3 length: 14 amino acids. Germline V gene sequence: CDR1 SGDLS, CDR2 YYNGEE. CDR3 residues: CASSVDGGLQPQHF. In nucleotides, the CDR3 is TGTGCCAGCAGCGTAGACGGAGGGCTTCAGCCCCAGCATTTT.

A few counts support this clone. The chain carries TRBV6-1 and TRBJ1-2; 7 nucleotides line up with TRBD1. The CDR3 length is 15 residues. Germline V lookup: CDR1 MNHNS, CDR2 SASEGT. After removal of 5 bases from V and 2 bases from J, the junction contained 8 bases not matched to a gene. The CDR3 loop is CASSSREQGNYGYTF. The CDR3 bases are TGTGCCAGCAGTAGCCGGGAACAGGGGAACTATGGCTACACCTTC.

V gene TRBV6-5 combines with J gene TRBJ1-1; TRBD1 agrees at 8 bases. J gave up 5 bases and V 6 bases, and 8 bases lay outside the gene matches. The CDR3 runs 14 residues. The germline V gene encodes CDR1 MNHEY and CDR2 SVGAGI. In DNA, the CDR3 is TGTGCCAGCAGCACCGGACAGGGCGTAACTGAAGCTTTCTTT. Encoded protein: CASSTGQGVTEAFF.

In its sample, this clone was seen a few times. The chain's CDR3 is CASSLTLSGNTIYF. The CDR3 bases are TGCGCCAGCAGCTTGACTCTCTCTGGAAACACCATATATTTT. This chain connects TRBV5-1 to TRBJ1-3; D gene ambiguous. The CDR3 runs 14 residues. Germline CDR1 reads SGHRS; CDR2 reads YFSETQ. With 1 base removed from V and 0 bases from J, the gap between germline ends came to 5 bases.

Only a few counts were recorded for this clone. V usage is TRBV4-3 and J usage is TRBJ2-7; possible D gene TRBD1, 5 bases. Germline values: CDR1 LGHNA, CDR2 YSLEER. Deletions cut 3 bases from V and 3 bases from J, with 9 bases between. The CDR3 has 13 residues. The CDR3 nucleotides read TGCGCCAGCAGCCACAGGGTGAACTACGAGCAGTACTTC. Protein sequence: CASSHRVNYEQYF.

This rearrangement joins TRBV4-2 to TRBJ2-7, with 9 positions matching TRBD2. Germline values: CDR1 LGHNA, CDR2 YNFKEQ. CDR3 length: 14 amino acids. With V trimmed by 1 base and J by 4 bases, 2 bases remained unmatched. The CDR3 DNA sequence: TGTGCCAGCAGCCAAGGGACTAGCGAGTACGAGCAGTACTTC. It specifies CASSQGTSEYEQYF.

This clone was found a few times. The J gene is TRBJ2-2, the V gene TRBV5-4; D may be TRBD1 (6 bases). Trimming stripped 0 bases from V and 2 bases from J, with 23 bases between. Germline loops: CDR1 SGHNT, CDR2 YYREEE (reference sequence). This CDR3 has 20 residues. CDR3 DNA sequence: TGTGCCAGCAGCTTGGGGGGGAGACAGGTTGACCTTACTAACACCGGGGAGCTGTTTTTT. Protein sequence: CASSLGGRQVDLTNTGELFF.

The chain recombines TRBV28 with TRBJ1-5; D may be TRBD1 (5 bases). This CDR3 contains 14 residues. The V gene lost 7 bases and the J gene lost 1 base, with 11 bases spanning the gap. The germline CDR1 and CDR2 sequences are MDHEN and SYDVKM. The CDR3 nucleotides read TGTGCCAGCAACGGCAGGGTGAGCAATCAGCCCCAGCATTTT. It yields the protein CASNGRVSNQPQHF.

Only a few counts were recorded for this clone. The V call is TRBV5-1, the J call TRBJ1-4, with D perhaps TRBD1 (6 bases). With 1 base removed from V and 5 bases from J, the gap between germline ends came to 15 bases. Germline V gene data show CDR1 as SGHRS and CDR2 as YFSETQ. There are 16 residues in the CDR3. CDR3 DNA sequence: TGCGCCAGCAGCTTGATGCCCGGGACACTAAATGAAAAACTGTTTTTT. Its protein is CASSLMPGTLNEKLFF.

This clone was picked up a small number of times. The V and J genes are TRBV6-5 and TRBJ2-2; maybe TRBD2 (7 bases). There are 14 residues in the CDR3. Germline loops: CDR1 MNHEY, CDR2 SVGAGI. V lost 5 bases to trimming and J lost 7 bases, with 14 bases between them. The CDR3 is CASSRGGHVGELFF. The CDR3 nucleotides read TGTGCCAGCAGTAGGGGGGGGCATGTCGGGGAGCTGTTTTTT.